This T cell receptor (beta chain) was retrieved from a study of response to subunit inactivated influenza vaccine. Study-wide results and caveats: The authors put forward the suggestion that each seasonal influenza vaccination may bring in only a limited number of new T cells.

Regarding this clonotype: Antigen unknown.

TCRdb re-derived calls from the RT-PCR reads in MiXCR, one entry per CDR3 protein. The sample shows around 650,000 distinct CDR3 sequences, about 15% of them seen only once. This CDR3 is built from 14 residues. CDR1 and CDR2 (germline): ENHRY, SYGVKD. V gave up 3 bases and J gave up 2 bases; unmatched junction bases: 1. This sample comprised PBMCs from blood, obtained 12 days after vaccination. The receptor was isolated from a man over 45 who received an inactivated influenza vaccine. The chain carries TRBV10-3 and TRBJ1-5; 7 positions agree with TRBD1. The CDR3 protein is CAISETGGNQPQHF. The DNA for the CDR3 is TGTGCCATCAGTGAAACAGGGGGCAATCAGCCCCAGCATTTT.